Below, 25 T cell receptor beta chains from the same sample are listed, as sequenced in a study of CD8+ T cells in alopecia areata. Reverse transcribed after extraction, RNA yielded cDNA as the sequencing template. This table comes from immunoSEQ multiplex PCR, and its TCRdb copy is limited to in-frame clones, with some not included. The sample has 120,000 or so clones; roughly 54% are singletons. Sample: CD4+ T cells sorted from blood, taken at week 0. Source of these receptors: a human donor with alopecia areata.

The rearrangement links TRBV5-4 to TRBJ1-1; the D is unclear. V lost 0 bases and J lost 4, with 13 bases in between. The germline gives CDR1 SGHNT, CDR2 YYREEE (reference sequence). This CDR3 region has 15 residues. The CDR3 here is CASSLEDGSVTEAFF. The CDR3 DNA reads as TGTGCCAGCAGCTTGGAGGACGGATCGGTCACTGAAGCTTTCTTT. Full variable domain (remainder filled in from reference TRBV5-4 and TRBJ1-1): ETGVTQSPTHLIKTRGQQVTLRCSSQSGHNTVSWYQQALGQGPQFIFQYYREEENGRGNFPPRFSGLQFPNYSSELNVNALELDDSALYLCASSLEDGSVTEAFFGQGTRLTVV.

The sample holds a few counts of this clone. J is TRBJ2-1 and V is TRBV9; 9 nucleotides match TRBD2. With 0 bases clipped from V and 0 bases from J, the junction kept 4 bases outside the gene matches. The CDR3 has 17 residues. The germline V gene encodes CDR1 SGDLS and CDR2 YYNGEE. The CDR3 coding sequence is TGTGCCAGCAGCGTAGGTATTAGCGGGAGCTCCTACAATGAGCAGTTCTTC. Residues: CASSVGISGSSYNEQFF.

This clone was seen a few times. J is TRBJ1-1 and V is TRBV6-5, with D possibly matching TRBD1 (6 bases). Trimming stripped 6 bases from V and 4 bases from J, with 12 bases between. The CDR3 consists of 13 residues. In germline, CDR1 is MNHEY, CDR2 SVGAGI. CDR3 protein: CASRSDRFTEAFF. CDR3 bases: TGTGCCAGCAGATCCGACAGGTTCACTGAAGCTTTCTTT.

The CDR3 protein is CASSGTGAEAFF. The DNA of the CDR3 is TGCGCCAGCAGCGGAACAGGGGCTGAAGCTTTCTTT. The chain couples TRBV5-1 to TRBJ1-1; 7 bases line up with TRBD1. Germline V gene lookup returns CDR1 SGHRS and CDR2 YFSETQ. The CDR3 totals 12 residues. The ends lost 4 bases at V and 6 bases at J; junction bases unmatched: 3. The full variable domain, rest sourced from reference TRBV5-1 and TRBJ1-1, is KAGVTQTPRYLIKTRGQQVTLSCSPISGHRSVSWYQQTPGQGLQFLFEYFSETQRNKGNFPGRFSGRQFSNSRSEMNVSTLELGDSALYLCASSGTGAEAFFGQGTRLTVV.

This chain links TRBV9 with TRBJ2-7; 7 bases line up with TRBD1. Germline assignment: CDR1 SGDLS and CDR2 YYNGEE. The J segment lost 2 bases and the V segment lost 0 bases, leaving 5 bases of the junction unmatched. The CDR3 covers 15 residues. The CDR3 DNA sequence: TGTGCCAGCAGCGTAGAAGCACAGGGGCCCTACGAGCAGTACTTC. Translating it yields CASSVEAQGPYEQYF.

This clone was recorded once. The CDR3 protein is CAWTRAGDAFF. The CDR3 DNA sequence: TGTGCCTGGACGCGGGCAGGGGACGCTTTCTTT. This chain joins TRBV30 and TRBJ1-1; weak D call: TRBD1 (6 bases). Trimming left V 4 bases short and J 11 bases short, with 14 bases between. This CDR3 comprises 11 residues. The germline gives CDR1 GTSNPN, CDR2 SVGIG (reference sequence). Supplemented by reference TRBV30 and TRBJ1-1, the full variable domain reads SQTIHQWPATLVQPVGSPLSLECTVEGTSNPNLYWYRQAAGRGLQLLFYSVGIGQISSEVPQNLSASRPQDRQFILSSKKLLLSDSGFYLCAWTRAGDAFFGQGTRLTVV.

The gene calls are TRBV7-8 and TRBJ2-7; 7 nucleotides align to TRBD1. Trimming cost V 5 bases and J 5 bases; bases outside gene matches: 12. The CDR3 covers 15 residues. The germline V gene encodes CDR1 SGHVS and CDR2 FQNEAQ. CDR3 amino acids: CASSPPTGTAHEQYF. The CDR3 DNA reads TGTGCCAGCAGCCCACCCACCGGGACAGCCCACGAGCAGTACTTC.

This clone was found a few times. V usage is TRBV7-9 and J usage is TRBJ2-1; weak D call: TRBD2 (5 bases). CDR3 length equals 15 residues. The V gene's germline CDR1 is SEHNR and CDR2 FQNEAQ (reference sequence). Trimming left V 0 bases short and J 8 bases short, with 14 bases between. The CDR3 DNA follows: TGTGCCAGCAGCTTAGCGTGGGAGTCGTCCCATGAGCAGTTCTTC. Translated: CASSLAWESSHEQFF.

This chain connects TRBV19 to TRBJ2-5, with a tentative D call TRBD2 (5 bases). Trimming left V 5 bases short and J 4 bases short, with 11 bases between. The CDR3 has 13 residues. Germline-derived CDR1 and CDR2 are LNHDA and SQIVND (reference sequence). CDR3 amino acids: CASSADWGETQYF. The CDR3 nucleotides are TGTGCCAGTAGTGCGGACTGGGGAGAGACCCAGTACTTC.

CDR3 protein: CASSLAARGDAEAFF. DNA for the CDR3: TGCGCCAGCAGCTTGGCCGCCAGGGGGGACGCTGAAGCTTTCTTT. J is TRBJ1-1 and V is TRBV5-1, with 7 nucleotides matching TRBD1. The germline V gene encodes CDR1 SGHRS and CDR2 YFSETQ. This CDR3 region has 15 residues. V lost 0 bases and J lost 6; bases outside the gene matches: 8.

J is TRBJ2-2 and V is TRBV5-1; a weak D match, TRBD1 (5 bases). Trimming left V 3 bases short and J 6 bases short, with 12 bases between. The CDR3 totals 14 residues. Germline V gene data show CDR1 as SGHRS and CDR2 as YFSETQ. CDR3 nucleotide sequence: TGCGCCAGCAGCTCCCGCTCAGGGTCCGGGGAGCTGTTTTTT. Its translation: CASSSRSGSGELFF.

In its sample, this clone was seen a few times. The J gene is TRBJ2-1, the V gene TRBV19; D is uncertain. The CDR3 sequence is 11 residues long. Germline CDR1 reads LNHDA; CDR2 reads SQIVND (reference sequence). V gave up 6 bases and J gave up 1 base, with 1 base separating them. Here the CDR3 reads CASRSYNEQFF. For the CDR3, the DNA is TGTGCCAGTAGATCCTACAATGAGCAGTTCTTC.

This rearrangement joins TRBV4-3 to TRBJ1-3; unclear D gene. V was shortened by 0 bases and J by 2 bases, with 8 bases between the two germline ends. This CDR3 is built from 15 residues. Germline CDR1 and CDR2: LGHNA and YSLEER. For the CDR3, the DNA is TGCGCCAGCAGCCAAGAGGGTCATGCTGGAAACACCATATATTTT. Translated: CASSQEGHAGNTIYF.

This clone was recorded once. In DNA form, the CDR3 reads TGTGCCAGCAGGTCGACAGGGTGGGGGGCCCAGCCCCAGCATTTT. Its translation: CASRSTGWGAQPQHF. This chain joins TRBV6-6 and TRBJ1-5; TRBD1 aligns across 7 bases. This CDR3 has 15 residues. Germline CDR1 is MNHNY and CDR2 is SVGAGI (reference sequence). After removal of 6 bases from V and 7 bases from J, the junction contained 12 bases not matched to a gene.

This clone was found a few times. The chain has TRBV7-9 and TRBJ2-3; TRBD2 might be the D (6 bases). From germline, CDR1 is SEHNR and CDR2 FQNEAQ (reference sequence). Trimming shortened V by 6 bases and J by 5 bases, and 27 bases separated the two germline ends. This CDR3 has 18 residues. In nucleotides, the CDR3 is TGTGCCAGCAGTTACGATGTGGGCGGGGTAGCCGAGCGAGATACGCAGTATTTT. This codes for CASSYDVGGVAERDTQYF. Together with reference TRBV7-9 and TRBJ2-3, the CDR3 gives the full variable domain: DTGVSQNPRHKITKRGQNVTFRCDPISEHNRLYWYRQTLGQGPEFLTYFQNEAQLEKSRLLSDRFSAERPKGSFSTLEIQRTEQGDSAMYLCASSYDVGGVAERDTQYFGPGTRLTVL.

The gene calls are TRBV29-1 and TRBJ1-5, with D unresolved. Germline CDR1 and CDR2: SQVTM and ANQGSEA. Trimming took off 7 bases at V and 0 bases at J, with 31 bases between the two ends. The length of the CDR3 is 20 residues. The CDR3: CSAPLCKGYRRLYSNQPQHF. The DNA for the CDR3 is TGCAGCGCCCCGCTGTGTAAGGGATATCGCCGGTTATATAGCAATCAGCCCCAGCATTTT.

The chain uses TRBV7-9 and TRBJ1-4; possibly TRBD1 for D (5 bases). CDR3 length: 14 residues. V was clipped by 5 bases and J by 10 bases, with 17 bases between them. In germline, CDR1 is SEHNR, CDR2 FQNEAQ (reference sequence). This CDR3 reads CASSVTAGTRKLFF. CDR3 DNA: TGTGCCAGCAGCGTAACCGCCGGGACTCGAAAACTGTTTTTT.

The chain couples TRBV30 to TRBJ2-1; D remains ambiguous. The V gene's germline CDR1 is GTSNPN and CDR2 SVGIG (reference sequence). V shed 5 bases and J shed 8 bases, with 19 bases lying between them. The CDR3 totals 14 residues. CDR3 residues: CAWYREPANYEQFF. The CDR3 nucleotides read TGTGCCTGGTACCGCGAGCCGGCTAACTATGAGCAGTTCTTC. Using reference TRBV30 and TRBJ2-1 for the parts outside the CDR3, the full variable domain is SQTIHQWPATLVQPVGSPLSLECTVEGTSNPNLYWYRQAAGRGLQLLFYSVGIGQISSEVPQNLSASRPQDRQFILSSKKLLLSDSGFYLCAWYREPANYEQFFGPGTRLTVL.

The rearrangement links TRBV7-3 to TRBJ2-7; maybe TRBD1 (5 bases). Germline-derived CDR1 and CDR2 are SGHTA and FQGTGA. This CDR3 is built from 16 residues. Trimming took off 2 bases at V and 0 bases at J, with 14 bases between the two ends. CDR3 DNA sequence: TGTGCCAGCAGCTTATCGGCCGGACACTACTCCTACGAGCAGTACTTC. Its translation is CASSLSAGHYSYEQYF.

CDR3 amino acids: CASSWGSQTQKLFF. The CDR3 nucleotides are TGTGCCAGCAGTTGGGGATCTCAGACCCAAAAACTGTTTTTT. The rearrangement joins TRBV27 to TRBJ1-4; D remains unclear. CDR1 is MNHEY, CDR2 SMNVEV, per germline (reference sequence). Trimming removed 4 bases at V and 9 bases at J, with 15 bases between. This CDR3 comprises 14 residues.

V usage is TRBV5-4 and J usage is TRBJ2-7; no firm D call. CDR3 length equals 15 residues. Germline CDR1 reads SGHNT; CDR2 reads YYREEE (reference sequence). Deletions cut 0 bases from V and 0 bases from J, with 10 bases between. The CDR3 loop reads CASSLGVDSSYEQYF. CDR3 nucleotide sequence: TGTGCCAGCAGCTTGGGTGTCGACTCCTCCTACGAGCAGTACTTC.

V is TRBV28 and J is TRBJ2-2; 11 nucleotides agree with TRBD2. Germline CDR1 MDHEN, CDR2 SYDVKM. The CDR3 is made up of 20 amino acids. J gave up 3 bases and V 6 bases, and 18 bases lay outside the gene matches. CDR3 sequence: CASRRGLADLVLWYTGELFF. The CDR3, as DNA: TGTGCCAGCAGAAGGGGACTAGCGGACCTCGTTCTTTGGTACACCGGGGAGCTGTTTTTT.

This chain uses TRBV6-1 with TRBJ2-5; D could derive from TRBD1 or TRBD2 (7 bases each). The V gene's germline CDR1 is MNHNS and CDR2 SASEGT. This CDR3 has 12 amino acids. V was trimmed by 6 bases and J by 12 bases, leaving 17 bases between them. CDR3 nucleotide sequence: TGTGCCAGCAGAGTGGGAGGGGGCCGCGAGTACTTC. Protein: CASRVGGGREYF.

CDR3 residues: CASSTQGETQYF. The CDR3 DNA is TGTGCCAGCAGTACACAGGGAGAGACCCAGTACTTC. The V and J genes are TRBV2 and TRBJ2-5; TRBD1 might be the D (6 bases). V lost 5 bases to trimming and J lost 4 bases, with 8 bases between them. The CDR3 has 12 residues. Germline assignment: CDR1 SNHLY and CDR2 FYNNEI.

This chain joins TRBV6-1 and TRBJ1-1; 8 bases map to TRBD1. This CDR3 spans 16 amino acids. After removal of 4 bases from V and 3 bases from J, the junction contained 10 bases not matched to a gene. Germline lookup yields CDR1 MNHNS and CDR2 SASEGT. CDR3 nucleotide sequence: TGTGCCAGCAGTGCTATACAGACAGGGGTTGACACTGAAGCTTTCTTT. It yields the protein CASSAIQTGVDTEAFF.